This passage covers 26 T cell receptor beta chains from one sample sequenced in a study of shared clonotypes between healthy human individuals. Measured with immunoSEQ multiplex PCR; TCRdb has only the in-frame clones, and not every one. The sample includes approximately 2.5 million clones, 93% of them seen just once. The sequencing input was naive CD4+ T cells from PBMCs. This sample's subset: CD45RA+ positively selected. These TCRs come from a man between 18 and 29 years old in good health. Some clones in this sample may be carry-over from other donors' samples.

J is TRBJ2-7 and V is TRBV27, with D perhaps matching TRBD2 (6 bases). The CDR3 contains 15 residues. The germline gives CDR1 MNHEY, CDR2 SMNVEV (reference sequence). Deletions cut 1 base from V and 6 bases from J, with 16 bases between. Here the CDR3 DNA reads TGTGCCAGCAGTTTATTTTTCCGCGGGAAGGCCGAGCAGTACTTC. This gives the protein CASSLFFRGKAEQYF.

The chain couples TRBV25-1 to TRBJ2-3; tentatively, D is TRBD2 (5 bases). Germline values: CDR1 MGHDK, CDR2 SYGVNS. The ends were cut back, 2 bases at V and 6 bases at J, with 21 bases in the middle. The CDR3 has 17 amino acids. CDR3 in amino acids: CASSEGRRGLSADTQYF. The DNA of the CDR3 is TGTGCCAGCAGTGAAGGCAGACGCGGACTGTCTGCGGATACGCAGTATTTT.

This chain joins TRBV15 and TRBJ2-1, with 12 bases aligning to TRBD2. V was pared by 2 bases and J by 3 bases, with 2 bases of the junction left unmatched. This CDR3 is 16 amino acids long. Per the germline V gene, CDR1 is LNHNV and CDR2 is YYDKDF (reference sequence). The CDR3 here is CATSRPSGRVYNEQFF. CDR3 nucleotide sequence: TGTGCCACCAGCAGACCTAGCGGGAGGGTCTACAATGAGCAGTTCTTC. Looking up the rest from reference TRBV15 and TRBJ2-1 gives the full variable domain: DAMVIQNPRYQVTQFGKPVTLSCSQTLNHNVMYWYQQKSSQAPKLLFHYYDKDFNNEADTPDNFQSRRPNTSFCFLDIRSPGLGDTAMYLCATSRPSGRVYNEQFFGPGTRLTVL.

Worth noting for this clone: The sample has other DNA sequences that encode this CDR3 too. CDR3 coding DNA: TGTGCCAGCAGCCTCGGCTCGGGCACCAGCACAGATACGCAGTATTTT. Its translation: CASSLGSGTSTDTQYF. The chain combines TRBV7-2 with TRBJ2-3, with unresolved D. The V end was cut by 5 bases, the J end by 0 bases, with 15 bases between. The CDR3 is made up of 16 amino acids. Germline lookup yields CDR1 SGHTA and CDR2 FQGNSA.

V gene TRBV14 combines with J gene TRBJ2-1; D perhaps matches TRBD2 (5 bases). The CDR3 covers 14 residues. V was shortened by 1 base and J by 7 bases, with 11 bases between the two germline ends. Germline V gene data show CDR1 as SGHDN and CDR2 as FVKESK. CDR3 in amino acids: CASSQVRPGNEQFF. The CDR3 nucleotides are TGTGCCAGCAGCCAAGTAAGGCCGGGGAATGAGCAGTTCTTC.

Only one count was recorded for this clone. The gene calls are TRBV7-8 and TRBJ2-7; maybe TRBD2 (6 bases). This CDR3 contains 16 residues. CDR1 is SGHVS, CDR2 FQNEAQ, per germline. Trimming shortened V by 2 bases and J by 5 bases, and 19 bases separated the two germline ends. Written as DNA, the CDR3 is TGTGCCAGCAGCTTAAAAGTCTCTAGCGCAAGTGACGAGCAGTACTTC. Translation gives CASSLKVSSASDEQYF.

This clone came up once. The chain is built from TRBV7-3 and TRBJ2-5, with D unresolved. This CDR3 has 14 amino acids. In germline, CDR1 is SGHTA, CDR2 FQGTGA. V dropped 0 bases and J dropped 4 bases, with 9 bases sitting between them. CDR3 in amino acids: CASSLTASIETQYF. CDR3 in DNA: TGTGCCAGCAGCTTAACAGCGAGTATAGAGACCCAGTACTTC.

The rearrangement joins TRBV29-1 to TRBJ2-5; TRBD2 might be the D (7 bases). Deletions cut 4 bases from V and 9 bases from J, with 18 bases between. This CDR3 has 13 residues. Germline values: CDR1 SQVTM, CDR2 ANQGSEA. The CDR3 DNA sequence: TGCAGCGTTGGGGGGGGCCCCAGGTCGGCCCAGTACTTC. This encodes CSVGGGPRSAQYF.

Comments on this clone: Additional DNA sequences in this sample encode the identical CDR3. V usage is TRBV6-5 and J usage is TRBJ2-6; D gene unclear. The V and J ends lost 6 bases and 0 bases respectively, with 3 bases between them. Germline-derived CDR1 and CDR2 are MNHEY and SVGAGI. The CDR3 has 13 amino acids. The CDR3 sequence: CASRNSGANVLTF. The CDR3 region has the DNA TGTGCCAGCAGGAACTCTGGGGCCAACGTCCTGACTTTC.

The gene calls are TRBV18 and TRBJ2-5; 10 bases line up with TRBD2. Per germline, CDR1 KGHSH and CDR2 LQKENI. The CDR3 is 18 amino acids. Unmatched junction bases numbered 14, after V lost 2 bases and J lost 5 bases. The CDR3, as DNA: TGTGCCAGCTCACCAATTTTAACTAGCGGGACCTTCGGGGAGACCCAGTACTTC. As protein: CASSPILTSGTFGETQYF.

This chain joins TRBV6-1 and TRBJ2-5; TRBD2 aligns across 7 bases. CDR3 size: 14 residues. Germline V gene data show CDR1 as MNHNS and CDR2 as SASEGT. The V and J ends lost 6 bases and 1 base, in that order; junction bases with no gene match: 5. The CDR3 region has the DNA TGTGCCAGCAGGTTCGGGGGGACCCAAGAGACCCAGTACTTC. It encodes CASRFGGTQETQYF.

The rearrangement uses TRBV28 and TRBJ2-6, with D perhaps matching TRBD1 (5 bases). Deletions cut 3 bases from V and 0 bases from J, with 15 bases between. The length of the CDR3 is 18 residues. From germline, CDR1 is MDHEN and CDR2 SYDVKM. The CDR3, as DNA: TGTGCCAGCAGTTTTTTTAGGGTACAGGTCTCTGGGGCCAACGTCCTGACTTTC. Its translation: CASSFFRVQVSGANVLTF.

The rearrangement uses TRBV28 and TRBJ2-5; D perhaps matches TRBD2 (5 bases). Germline CDR1 reads MDHEN; CDR2 reads SYDVKM. V lost 6 bases and J 0 bases, leaving 14 bases between the germline ends. The CDR3 length is 15 residues. CDR3 in DNA: TGTGCCAGCAGCCCCTGGAGCGGCTACCAAGAGACCCAGTACTTC. It yields the protein CASSPWSGYQETQYF.

This clone was picked up a small number of times. J is TRBJ1-5 and V is TRBV28; 9 bases match TRBD1. The CDR3 runs 17 residues. Germline-derived CDR1 and CDR2 are MDHEN and SYDVKM. The junction had 11 bases not matched to a gene; V was cut back by 6 bases and J by 2 bases. In DNA form, the CDR3 reads TGTGCCAGCAGAGGGGGGCACAGGGGGCGACGCAATCAGCCCCAGCATTTT. Translating it yields CASRGGHRGRRNQPQHF. The full variable domain, in which reference TRBV28 and TRBJ1-5 provide the parts outside the CDR3, is DVKVTQSSRYLVKRTGEKVFLECVQDMDHENMFWYRQDPGLGLRLIYFSYDVKMKEKGDIPEGYSVSREKKERFSLILESASTNQTSMYLCASRGGHRGRRNQPQHFGDGTRLSIL.

V usage is TRBV27 and J usage is TRBJ2-1, with D maybe TRBD2 (6 bases). Trimming stripped 3 bases from V and 0 bases from J, with 15 bases between. The CDR3 has 17 amino acids. Germline V gene data show CDR1 as MNHEY and CDR2 as SMNVEV (reference sequence). The CDR3 spells CASSLGMGGNSYNEQFF. CDR3 DNA: TGTGCCAGCAGTTTGGGGATGGGCGGGAACTCCTACAATGAGCAGTTCTTC.

For the CDR3, the DNA is TGCGCCAGCTCCTGGACTAGCGTCTCCTACGAGCAGTACTTC. This encodes CASSWTSVSYEQYF. The V call is TRBV5-1, the J call TRBJ2-5; 9 bases agree with TRBD2. The J call is uncertain, as TRBJ2-7 better fits the DNA end. Per germline, CDR1 SGHRS and CDR2 YFSETQ. This CDR3 is built from 14 residues.

The chain links TRBV9 to TRBJ2-7; the D gene is possibly TRBD2 (6 bases). The germline CDR1 and CDR2 sequences are SGDLS and YYNGEE. CDR3 length: 17 amino acids. V shed 0 bases and J shed 0 bases, with 16 bases lying between them. CDR3 sequence: CASSVGPGEAFSYEQYF. CDR3 nucleotides: TGTGCCAGCAGCGTAGGACCGGGGGAGGCCTTCTCCTACGAGCAGTACTTC.

The chain links TRBV2 to TRBJ2-5; D is undetermined. CDR3 length: 12 residues. Trimming stripped 3 bases from V and 8 bases from J, with 10 bases between. The germline CDR1 and CDR2 sequences are SNHLY and FYNNEI. This chain's CDR3 is CASSDLSPTQYF. Here the CDR3 DNA reads TGTGCCAGCAGTGACCTCTCCCCCACCCAGTACTTC.

V gene TRBV11-2 combines with J gene TRBJ2-1; possibly TRBD2 for D (6 bases). V shed 1 base and J shed 4 bases, with 11 bases lying between them. In germline, CDR1 is SGHAT, CDR2 FQNNGV. The CDR3 totals 15 residues. The CDR3 sequence is CASSLGASAYNEQFF. The CDR3 DNA reads TGTGCCAGCAGCTTAGGGGCTAGCGCGTACAATGAGCAGTTCTTC.

In its sample, this clone was seen once. The chain links TRBV19 to TRBJ1-2, with TRBD1 identical over 7 bases. After removal of 5 bases from V and 0 bases from J, the junction contained 9 bases not matched to a gene. The CDR3 totals 16 residues. CDR1 and CDR2 (germline): LNHDA, SQIVND (reference sequence). CDR3 protein: CASSYRGERANYGYTF. In DNA form, the CDR3 reads TGTGCCAGTAGTTACAGGGGAGAGAGGGCTAACTATGGCTACACCTTC.

Details on this clone: The sample contains more than one DNA sequence encoding this CDR3. The chain joins TRBV20-1 to TRBJ2-7; no firm D call. The V end lost 3 bases, the J end lost 4 bases, and 4 bases lay between the germline ends. Germline-derived CDR1 and CDR2 are DFQATT and SNEGSKA (reference sequence). The CDR3 is made up of 10 amino acids. CDR3 nucleotides: TGCAGTGCTAGGGAGTACGAGCAGTACTTC. Its protein product is CSAREYEQYF.

The gene calls are TRBV5-1 and TRBJ2-2, with 9 bases identical to TRBD1. Looked up from germline, CDR1 is SGHRS and CDR2 is YFSETQ. CDR3 length equals 17 residues. The V and J ends lost 4 bases and 2 bases, in that order; junction bases with no gene match: 9. The CDR3 coding sequence is TGCGCCAGCAGCCGAGAGGAGGACAGGGGAAACACCGGGGAGCTGTTTTTT. Translated, it gives CASSREEDRGNTGELFF.

The V call is TRBV6-6, the J call TRBJ1-4; D gene unclear. V was cut by 0 bases and J by 4 bases, with 12 bases left in between. This CDR3 spans 16 amino acids. Germline V gene lookup returns CDR1 MNHNY and CDR2 SVGAGI (reference sequence). CDR3 nucleotide sequence: TGTGCCAGCAGTTACTCTGTAGGGCCAGATAATGAAAAACTGTTTTTT. It encodes CASSYSVGPDNEKLFF.

The CDR3 DNA reads TGTGCCAGCAGTGAATCCTGGCGACAGGCCCGCGAGCAGTACTTC. It translates to CASSESWRQAREQYF. The V gene is TRBV6-1, the J gene TRBJ2-7, with D possibly matching TRBD1 (6 bases). From germline, CDR1 is MNHNS and CDR2 SASEGT. The CDR3 contains 15 residues. V was trimmed by 2 bases and J by 6 bases, leaving 17 bases between them.

This chain links TRBV5-1 with TRBJ1-2, with D tentatively TRBD1 (6 bases). The CDR3 has 14 residues. Germline V gene sequence: CDR1 SGHRS, CDR2 YFSETQ. Trimming shortened V by 4 bases and J by 4 bases, and 14 bases separated the two germline ends. In nucleotides, the CDR3 is TGCGCCAGCAGCCTTAGGGGGGGCCCCTATGGCTACACCTTC. This sequence encodes CASSLRGGPYGYTF.

This clone was picked up one time. V gene TRBV7-2 combines with J gene TRBJ2-1; 12 bases agree with TRBD2. V trimming: 2 bases; J trimming: 10 bases; junction bases outside the gene matches: 6. The CDR3 covers 15 residues. The germline CDR1 and CDR2 sequences are SGHTA and FQGNSA. The CDR3 nucleotides are TGTGCCAGCAGCTTACTAGCGGGAGGGACAATGGAGCAGTTCTTC. As protein: CASSLLAGGTMEQFF.